Listed below are T cell receptor beta chains from one sample, sequenced in a study of regulatory T cells in long-lasting Graves disease. TCRdb re-analysed the multiplex PCR reads in MiXCR, keeping a single row per CDR3 protein. The sample contains fewer than 650,000 distinct CDR3 sequences, roughly 15% of which appear only once. These data were likewise used in another study, on T cells in Graves' hyperthyroidism and ophthalmopathy.

This specimen was peripheral blood mononuclear cells (PBMCs), taken at new diagnosis, from a patient treated with antithyroid drugs. These TCRs come from a man between 18 and 29 years old with Graves disease. Each CDR3 is given with its conserved first and last residue. The D gene is left open where the match is weak. Clone size is not always given. Where it is, it says once, few, many or a class for expanded clones.

clone_size cdr3_length d_call j_call v_call cdr3_aa cdr3_nt
few 12 - TRBJ2-1 TRBV7-6 CASSFPEGEQFF TGTGCCAGCAGCTTCCCGGAGGGGGAGCAGTTCTTC
many 11 - TRBJ1-2 TRBV7-3 CASSPWVGYTF TGTGCCAGCAGTCCGTGGGTTGGCTACACCTTC
- 16 - TRBJ2-7 TRBV7-9 CASSSETSFPGYEQYF TGTGCCAGCAGCTCGGAAACTAGTTTCCCTGGGTACGAGCAGTACTTC
- 15 TRBD1 TRBJ1-6 TRBV30 CAWSGGTANNSPLHF TGTGCCTGGAGCGGAGGGACAGCCAATAATTCACCCCTCCACTTT
- 15 TRBD1 TRBJ2-5 TRBV19 CASSRGQGSRETQYF TGTGCCAGTAGCCGGGGACAGGGTAGCCGGGAGACCCAGTACTTC
many 13 - TRBJ1-5 TRBV7-2 CASSLEDNQPQHF TGTGCCAGCAGCTTAGAGGACAATCAGCCCCAGCATTTT
many 13 - TRBJ1-1 TRBV7-3 CASSLTRDTEAFF TGTGCCAGCAGCTTAACCAGGGACACTGAAGCTTTCTTT
many 21 TRBD2 TRBJ2-1 TRBV12-3/TRBV12-4 CASSFVYSGLAGDGGWGEQFF TGTGCCAGCAGTTTCGTCTATTCGGGACTAGCGGGAGACGGGGGGTGGGGTGAGCAGTTCTTC
many 13 - TRBJ2-1 TRBV11-2 CASSTRGNNEQFF TGTGCCAGCAGCACGAGGGGAAACAATGAGCAGTTCTTC
few 15 TRBD2 TRBJ2-1 TRBV27 CASSPSGSHYNEQFF TGTGCCAGCAGTCCTAGCGGGAGTCATTACAATGAGCAGTTCTTC